One T cell receptor (beta chain) is described in this entry. This CDR3 is 16 amino acids long. Germline V CDR1 and CDR2: SEHNR, FQNEAQ (reference sequence). V gave up 5 bases and J gave up 0 bases, with 17 bases separating them. This record belongs to a study of shared clonotypes between healthy human individuals. Assay: immunoSEQ multiplex PCR; the TCRdb copy retains only in-frame clones and omits some. Here the sample spans a few million clones, approximately 93% being singletons. The source of this sequence is a man between 18 and 29 years old in good health. Some clones in this sample may be carry-over from other donors' samples. The sample consisted of naive CD4+ T cells from PBMCs. Subset meaning: CD45RA+ positively selected. The V call is TRBV7-9, the J call TRBJ2-7; tentative D call: TRBD1 (5 bases). The CDR3, as DNA: TGTGCCAGCAGCCAGATGGCGACAGCCAACTCCTACGAGCAGTACTTC. Protein: CASSQMATANSYEQYF.